This T cell receptor (beta chain) was recovered during a study of human T cells and chemical hapten exposure. Overall study results and limits: Expanded TCR counts at PT1 were positively correlated with the patch test score. Controls formed significantly fewer large CDR3 similarity clusters than expanded TCRs did.

This clonotype was detected ten times or more. Its antigen is undetermined. MiXCR was run by TCRdb on the RACE reads, yielding one entry per CDR3 protein. The data hold 75,000 to 95,000 distinct CDR3 sequences, with approximately 12% observed a single time. The ends were cut back, 5 bases at V and 0 bases at J, with 13 bases in the middle. Germline CDR1 and CDR2: DFQATT and SNEGSKA (reference sequence). This CDR3 has 14 amino acids. The time point was: patch test 1, 2 weeks after DPC sensitization. Treatment specified: therapeutic diphenylcyclopropenone sensitization with weekly scalp DPC. Blood was drawn before each patch test was applied.

The receptor was isolated from a woman aged 60 to 75 with alopecia areata. Some clones in this sample may be carry-over from other donors' samples. The chain is built from TRBV20-1 and TRBJ1-1; D gene unclear. Sample: whole blood, taken in connection with sensitization to the hapten diphenylcyclopropenone (DPC). The CDR3 DNA follows: TGCAGTGCTGGGCGGATCACGATGAACACTGAAGCTTTCTTT. Residues: CSAGRITMNTEAFF.